The 8 T cell receptor beta chains presented below share a single source sample, sequenced in a study of cytotoxic CD8 clonotypes in ibrutinib-treated CLL. Measured with immunoSEQ multiplex PCR; TCRdb has only the in-frame clones, and not every one. The table shows some 170,000 clones, with roughly 90% occurring only once. Material: PBMCs, obtained at disease progression, from a patient treated with ibrutinib. These TCRs come from a human donor with chronic lymphocytic leukemia.

This chain links TRBV29-1 with TRBJ1-4; possibly TRBD1 for D (5 bases). CDR1 and CDR2 from the germline V gene are SQVTM and ANQGSEA. CDR3 length equals 11 residues. Deletions cut 4 bases from V and 5 bases from J, with 5 bases between. This CDR3 reads CSVGGNEKLFF. The DNA of the CDR3 is TGCAGCGTTGGGGGGAATGAAAAACTGTTTTTT.

J is TRBJ2-7 and V is TRBV10-3; 8 bases align to TRBD1. CDR1 is ENHRY, CDR2 SYGVKD, per germline. The CDR3 loop spans 12 amino acids. Losses at the gene ends were 9 bases for V and 2 bases for J; bases not matched to a gene: 3. CDR3: CAIGDRTYEQYF. Here the CDR3 DNA reads TGTGCCATTGGGGACAGGACCTACGAGCAGTACTTC.

In DNA form, the CDR3 reads TGTGCCTTATCCAAGTGGTCAGGGGAGGACACTGAAGCTTTCTTT. Translating gives CALSKWSGEDTEAFF. This rearrangement joins TRBV7-9 to TRBJ1-1; the D gene is possibly TRBD1 (6 bases). CDR3 length: 15 residues. V was cut by 11 bases and J by 3 bases, with 22 bases left in between. Germline V gene data show CDR1 as SEHNR and CDR2 as FQNEAQ (reference sequence).

The chain employs TRBV13 and TRBJ1-3; D perhaps matches TRBD1 (6 bases). The CDR3 runs to 16 residues. Trimming cost V 6 bases and J 3 bases, with 18 bases left between them. Germline V gene data show CDR1 as PRHDT and CDR2 as FYEKMQ (reference sequence). This chain's CDR3 is CASSETAGGGGNTIYF. DNA of the CDR3: TGTGCCAGCAGTGAAACTGCCGGGGGCGGTGGAAACACCATATATTTT.

The chain combines TRBV28 with TRBJ1-4, with D maybe TRBD1 (6 bases). Germline CDR1 is MDHEN and CDR2 is SYDVKM. The CDR3 extends over 14 amino acids. The V and J ends lost 5 bases and 3 bases respectively, with 10 bases between them. The CDR3, as DNA: TGTGCCAGCAGTACACAGGGACCTAATGAAAAACTGTTTTTT. It codes for CASSTQGPNEKLFF.

The sample holds one count of this clone. V is TRBV29-1 and J is TRBJ2-3, with D possibly matching TRBD1 (7 bases). V was clipped by 1 base and J by 0 bases, with 11 bases between them. The V gene's germline CDR1 is SQVTM and CDR2 ANQGSEA. The CDR3 covers 15 residues. The CDR3 here is CSVEATGTSTDTQYF. CDR3 sequence (DNA): TGCAGCGTTGAAGCGACAGGGACTAGCACAGATACGCAGTATTTT.

The sample holds one count of this clone. This sequence joins TRBV7-6 and TRBJ2-7, with D tentatively TRBD2 (6 bases). Trimming cost V 5 bases and J 1 base, with 9 bases left between them. The CDR3 totals 13 residues. In germline, CDR1 is SGHVS, CDR2 FNYEAQ. CDR3 in amino acids: CASSPGESYEQYF. CDR3 coding DNA: TGTGCCAGCAGCCCGGGGGAATCCTACGAGCAGTACTTC.

This chain links TRBV6-1 with TRBJ2-7; no clear D gene. V dropped 2 bases and J dropped 3 bases, with 5 bases sitting between them. Germline V gives CDR1 MNHNS, CDR2 SASEGT. The CDR3 covers 12 residues. The CDR3, as DNA: TGTGCCAGCAGTGAAAGGGTCTACGAGCAGTACTTC. Translation gives CASSERVYEQYF.